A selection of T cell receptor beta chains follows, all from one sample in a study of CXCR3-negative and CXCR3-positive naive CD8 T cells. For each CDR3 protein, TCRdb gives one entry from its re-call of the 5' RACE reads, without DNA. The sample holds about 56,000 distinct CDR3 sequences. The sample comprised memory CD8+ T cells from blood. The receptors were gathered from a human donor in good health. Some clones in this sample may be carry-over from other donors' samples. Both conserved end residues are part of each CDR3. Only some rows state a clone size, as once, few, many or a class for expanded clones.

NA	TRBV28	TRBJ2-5	CASGGGETQYF
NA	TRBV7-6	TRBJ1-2	CASSPIGQVGDGYTF
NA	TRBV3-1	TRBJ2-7	CASSQGGLADTPYEQYF
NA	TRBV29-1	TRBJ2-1	CSVVQLSSYNEQFF
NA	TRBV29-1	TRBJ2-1	CSVLAGVSYNEQFF
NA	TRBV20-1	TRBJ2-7	CSARDLEREQYF
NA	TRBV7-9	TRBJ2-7	CASSLGTTYYEQYF
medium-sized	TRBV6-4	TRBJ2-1	CASSEKAENNEQFF
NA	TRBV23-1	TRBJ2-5	CASSQSEGETQYF
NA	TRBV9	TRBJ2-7	CASSVTTGTRYEQYF
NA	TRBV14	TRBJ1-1	CASSQRGAYTEAFF
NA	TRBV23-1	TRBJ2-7	CASSLSGGPYEQYF
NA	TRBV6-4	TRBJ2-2	CASSGTDTGELFF
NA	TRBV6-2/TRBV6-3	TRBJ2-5	CASSYPGRKTQYF
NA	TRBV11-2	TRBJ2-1	CASSPWDRVFNEQFF
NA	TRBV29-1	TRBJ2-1	CSVEARLISEQFF
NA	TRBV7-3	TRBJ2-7	CASSHREQGQSSYEQYF
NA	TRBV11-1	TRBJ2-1	CASSLLPRGWNEQFF
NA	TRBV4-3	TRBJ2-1	CASSQDGTDYNEQFF
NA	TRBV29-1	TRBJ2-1	CSSGGGYNEQFF
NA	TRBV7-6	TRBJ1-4	CASSLPTVNEKLFF